This T cell receptor beta chain comes out of a study of tumour-infiltrating T cells in Burkitt lymphoma. Study-level information: Survival, overall and progression-free, tracked with productive clonality.

The table lists this clone with a few counts. The protocol was immunoSEQ multiplex PCR, while the TCRdb copy is restricted to in-frame clones and leaves out a portion. The data contain 4,000 to 6,000 clones, about 11% of them seen just once; the ten biggest clones take up more than 2%. The CDR3 is made up of 16 amino acids. The germline gives CDR1 SGHRS, CDR2 YFSETQ. The V end lost 0 bases, the J end lost 0 bases, and 11 bases lay between the germline ends. Sequenced material: tumor tissue. The J gene is TRBJ2-3, the V gene TRBV5-1, with D perhaps matching TRBD1 or TRBD2 (5 bases each). The sequence was obtained from a human donor with diffuse large B-cell lymphoma. The DNA of the CDR3 is TGCGCCAGCAGCTTGGAGGGGCTAGCTAGCACAGATACGCAGTATTTT. It translates to CASSLEGLASTDTQYF.